This T cell receptor beta chain was recorded in a study of blood T cell repertoires in COVID-19. Looking at the study overall: The origin of the acute and convalescent COVID-19 samples was the United States, Italy and Spain. In each case, the material was cDNA or gDNA derived from T cells, B-cell-depleted T cells, or PBMCs.

This clone was detected once. In the original workflow: From reference gene primer amplification, estimates of nucleated cell counts were derived. Assay used: immunoSEQ multiplex PCR; TCRdb lists only in-frame clones, some missing. V, J and clone size are those of that table, while D and trimming were read from the DNA. The sample holds about 120,000 clones, 70% to 90% seen once. Germline V CDR1 and CDR2: LNHNV, YYDKDF (reference sequence). Losses at the gene ends were 4 bases for V and 4 bases for J; bases not matched to a gene: 6. The CDR3 spans 16 residues. This chain uses TRBV15 with TRBJ2-3; TRBD2 matches 12 bases. Sequencing was carried out using peripheral blood. The sequence was collected from a man aged 40-55 years with acute or convalescent COVID-19. CDR3 DNA: TGTGCCACCAGCATTGGGACTAGCGGGCGCCCAGATACGCAGTATTTT. Protein sequence: CATSIGTSGRPDTQYF.